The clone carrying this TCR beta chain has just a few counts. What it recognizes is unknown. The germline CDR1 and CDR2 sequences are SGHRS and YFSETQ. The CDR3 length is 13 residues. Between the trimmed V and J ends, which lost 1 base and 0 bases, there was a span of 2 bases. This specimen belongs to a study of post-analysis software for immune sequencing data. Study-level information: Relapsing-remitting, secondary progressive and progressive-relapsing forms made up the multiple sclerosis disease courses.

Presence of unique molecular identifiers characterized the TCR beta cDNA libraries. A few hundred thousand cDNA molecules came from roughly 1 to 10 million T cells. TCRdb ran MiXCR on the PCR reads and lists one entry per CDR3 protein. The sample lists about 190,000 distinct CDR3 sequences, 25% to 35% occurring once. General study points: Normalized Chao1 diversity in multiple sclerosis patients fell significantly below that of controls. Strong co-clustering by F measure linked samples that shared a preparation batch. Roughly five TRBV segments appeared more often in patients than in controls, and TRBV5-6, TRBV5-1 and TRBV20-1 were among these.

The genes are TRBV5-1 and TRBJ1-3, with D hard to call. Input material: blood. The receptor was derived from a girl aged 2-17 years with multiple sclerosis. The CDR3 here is CASSLNSGNTIYF. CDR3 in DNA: TGCGCCAGCAGCTTGAACTCTGGAAACACCATATATTTT.